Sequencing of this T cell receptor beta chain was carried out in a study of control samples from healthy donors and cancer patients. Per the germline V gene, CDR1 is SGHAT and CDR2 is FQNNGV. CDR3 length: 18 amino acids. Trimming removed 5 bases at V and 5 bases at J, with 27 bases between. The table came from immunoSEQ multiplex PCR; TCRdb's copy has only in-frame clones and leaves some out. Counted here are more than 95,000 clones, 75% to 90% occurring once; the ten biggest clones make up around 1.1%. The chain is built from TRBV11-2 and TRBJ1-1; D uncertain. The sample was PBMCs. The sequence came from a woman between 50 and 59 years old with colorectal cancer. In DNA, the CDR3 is TGTGCCAGCAGCCCCCGTCGGCAGCAATTGGGTAGTAAGACTGAAGCTTTCTTT. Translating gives CASSPRRQQLGSKTEAFF.